This paragraph reports one T cell receptor beta chain. This sample is part of a study of blood T cell repertoires in COVID-19. Participants were aged about 18 to 100 years from around 26 US areas. Profiling relied on immunoSEQ multiplex PCR, and the TCRdb table lists in-frame clones only, not all of them. The sample has under 400,000 clones; roughly 85% are singletons. The CDR3 extends over 17 amino acids. Germline V gene data show CDR1 as SGHAT and CDR2 as FQNNGV. Trimming cost V 4 bases and J 4 bases; bases outside gene matches: 13. This chain uses TRBV11-2 with TRBJ2-1, with 7 bases that match TRBD2. This TCR was recovered from a woman aged 40 to 50 with acute COVID-19. Sequenced sample: PBMCs or T cells enriched from blood (not recorded which). For the CDR3, the DNA is TGTGCCAGCAGCTGGCCGACCTTAGCGGGCCTGTACAATGAGCAGTTCTTC. It specifies CASSWPTLAGLYNEQFF.